This T cell receptor beta chain was recorded in a study of CXCR3-negative and CXCR3-positive naive CD8 T cells (dated by TCRdb to 2018 to 2020). Some background on the complete study: In total, about 135 million TRB reads were obtained, or roughly 1.5 +/- 0.3 million reads per library. For the TRBV-TRBJ cluster analysis, the naive subsets came from about five donors, while the memory cells came from 3 donors. Data from ten or so donors, pooled across two independent experiments, went into the diversity and physicochemical repertoire analyses.

TCRdb shows the sequencer as NextSeq 550. The Human TCR Profiling Kit (MiLaboratory) was used to prepare UMI-labeled 5' RACE TRB cDNA libraries. cDNA synthesis used the entire amount of extracted RNA, and PCR amplification then used the entire amount of cDNA produced. Libraries were prepared in parallel with an identical number of PCR cycles. In the source study's methods: With a minimum of two reads required per UMI, MIGEC and MiXCR pulled out about 52,000 +/- 9,100 unique UMI-labeled TRB cDNA molecules from each library. On average, each library contained 40,000 +/- 10,000 functional in-frame TRB CDR3 nucleotide clonotypes without stop codons. After downsampling to 5000 UMI-labeled TRB molecules per sample, diversity metrics, including normalized Shannon-Wiener and Chao1, were computed in VDJtools. Clonotype-size-weighted physicochemical properties of the central five CDR3 residues (interaction energy, strength, volume and Kidera factor 4) were computed in VDJtools. TCRdb reprocessed the reads and lists each CDR3 protein sequence as a single entry, with no DNA. Clone size and V and J calls follow TCRdb, not the original study. This sample's records show 120,000 to 150,000 distinct CDR3 sequences. 0.25% to 0.35% of the sample is taken by the ten largest.

Here is what the overall study found, with its caveats: Compared with CXCR3-negative naive cells, CXCR3-positive naive cells had TRB CDR3s with higher hydrophobicity (lower Kidera factor 4), lower energy, and higher strength and volume indices. Both naive subsets had comparably high repertoire diversity, while memory CD8+ T cells had much lower repertoire diversity. Similar TRBV-TRBJ usage was shown by naive CXCR3-negative and CXCR3-positive cells from the same donor, whereas distinct patterns were shown by memory cells. Surface CD5, linked to self-reactivity in mice, was comparable between naive subsets; TCR interaction strength was therefore also inferred from TRB CDR3 physicochemical properties. Because CXCR3 expression was partially decreased after cryopreservation, freshly isolated PBMCs were used for most assays.

For every CD8+ T cell subset, over 250,000 cells were flow-sorted straight into RLT lysis buffer, and each subset was sorted in triplicate. To keep memory contaminants out, a stringent definition of naive CD8+ T cells was applied: CD45RO-CCR7+CD27+CD95-. Peripheral blood mononuclear cells were isolated from buffy coats by standard density gradient centrifugation. A FACSAria III was used to flow-sort naive CXCR3-negative and CXCR3-positive CD8+ T cells. An RNeasy Mini Kit was used to extract total RNA from the sorted cells. Comment on this clonotype: The clone's antigen remains unknown.

The CDR3 goes from the cysteine to the phenylalanine over 14 residues. No DNA appears here. Recombination joined TRBV21-1 with TRBJ2-1; TCRdb returns TRBD1, unconfirmable since there is no DNA. TRBV21-1 is annotated as a pseudogene. Input material: naive CXCR3+ CD8+ T cells from blood. The cell subset or site label of this sample denotes: CD45RO-CCR7+CD27+CD95- naive CD8+ T cells expressing CXCR3 (TNR3+). This clonotype was obtained from a human donor in good health. Some clones in this sample may be carry-over from other donors' samples. The CDR3 protein is CASSKVVRGSEQFF.